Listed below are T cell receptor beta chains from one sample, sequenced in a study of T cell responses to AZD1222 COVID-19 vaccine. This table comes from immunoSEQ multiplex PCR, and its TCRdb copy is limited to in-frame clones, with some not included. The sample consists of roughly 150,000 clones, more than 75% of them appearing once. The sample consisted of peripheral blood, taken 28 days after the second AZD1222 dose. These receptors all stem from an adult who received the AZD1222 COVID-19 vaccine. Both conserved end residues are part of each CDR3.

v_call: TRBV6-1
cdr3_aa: CASSEGGSPVGYTF

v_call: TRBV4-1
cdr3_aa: CASSQNPANRGSYGYTF

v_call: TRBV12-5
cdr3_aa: CASGLPETDTQYF

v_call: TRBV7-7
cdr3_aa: CASSLGVGGSYNEQFF

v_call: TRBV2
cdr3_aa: CASSVGGTTEAFF

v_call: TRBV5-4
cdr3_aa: CASSLGAGTRGTGELFF

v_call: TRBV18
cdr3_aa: CASSPGQNFGYTF

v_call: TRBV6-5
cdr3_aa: CATLGGLGEKLFF

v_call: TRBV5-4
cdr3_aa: CASSLENSGEQYF

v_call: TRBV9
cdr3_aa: CASSVASSHYEQYF

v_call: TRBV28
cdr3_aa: CASTGRRSNQPQHF

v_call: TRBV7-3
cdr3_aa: CASSPGGGGVNEQYF

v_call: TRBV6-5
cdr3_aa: CASSSAGTGTTEAFF

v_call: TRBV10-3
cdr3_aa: CAIGSQDPGEQYF

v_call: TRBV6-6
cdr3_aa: CASSYSSGRAYNEQFF

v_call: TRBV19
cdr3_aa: CASSISRTGTSGRVPNEQFF

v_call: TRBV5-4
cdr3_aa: CASSSQGAGETQYF

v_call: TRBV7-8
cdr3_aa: CASRGLAGVLDTQYF

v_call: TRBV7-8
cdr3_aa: CASSLGRSTGANVLTF

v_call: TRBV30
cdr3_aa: CAWSVGVPGEQYF

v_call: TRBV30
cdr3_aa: CAWAGTNNSPLHF

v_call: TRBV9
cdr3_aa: CASSPSGGIAGGPGTDTQYF

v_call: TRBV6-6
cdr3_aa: CATNTGQGAGEQYF

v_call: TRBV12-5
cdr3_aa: CASGFTGAQSSGNTIYF

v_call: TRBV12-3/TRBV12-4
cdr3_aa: CASSPTGSGLAFF

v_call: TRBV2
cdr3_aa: CASVILLANQETQYF

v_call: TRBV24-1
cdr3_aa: CATSARQGTYNEQFF

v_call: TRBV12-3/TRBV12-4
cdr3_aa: CASSSPGRNEQFF

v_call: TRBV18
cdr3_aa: CASSPLTGGATYNEQFF

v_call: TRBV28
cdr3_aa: CASKYGGINLGTEAFF

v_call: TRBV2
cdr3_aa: CASSISGTEAFF

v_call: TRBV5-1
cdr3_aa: CASSLALRGPDTEAFF

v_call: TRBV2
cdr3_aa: CASSDTGEVYGYTF

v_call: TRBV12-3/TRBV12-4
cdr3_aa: CASSQGAGEQYF

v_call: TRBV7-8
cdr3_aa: CASSLTGGIAEAFF

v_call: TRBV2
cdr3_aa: CASGGQGELATQYF

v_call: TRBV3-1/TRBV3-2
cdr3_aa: CASSPPKQGVNSGANVLTF

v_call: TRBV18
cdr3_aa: CASSPGYHEQYF

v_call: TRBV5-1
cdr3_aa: CASSLEQDYNSPLHF

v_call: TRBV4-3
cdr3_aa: CASSQDLGGGAGANVLTF

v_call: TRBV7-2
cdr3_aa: CASSPGLADSGGEQFF

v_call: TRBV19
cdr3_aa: CASREQGVVSEQFF

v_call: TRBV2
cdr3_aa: CASRGSPTDTQYF

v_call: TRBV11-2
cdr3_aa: CASSPLNNEQFF

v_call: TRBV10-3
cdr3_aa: CAISVLNTQYF

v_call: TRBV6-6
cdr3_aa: CASRQTGPLRYEQYF

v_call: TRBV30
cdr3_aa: CAWRLAGGPGEQFF

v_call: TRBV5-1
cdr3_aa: CASSLAPGLFSYEQYF

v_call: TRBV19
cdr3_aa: CASSALSSYEQYF

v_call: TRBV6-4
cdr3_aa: CASTAVRSYNSPLHF

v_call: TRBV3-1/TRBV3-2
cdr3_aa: CASSQLGGGGELFF

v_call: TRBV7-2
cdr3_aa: CASSLLGTSYGYTF

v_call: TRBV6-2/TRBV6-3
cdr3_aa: CASSDRSGGTEAFF

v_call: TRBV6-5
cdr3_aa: CASRGSSPLHF

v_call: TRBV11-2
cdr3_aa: CASSLAPGGATDTQYF